These 10 T cell receptor beta chains originate from one sample sequenced in a study of T cell responses to AZD1222 COVID-19 vaccine. Clones were sequenced by immunoSEQ multiplex PCR, and TCRdb holds only the in-frame ones, with some missing. Here the sample spans some 130,000 clones, roughly 90% being singletons. The sample was peripheral blood, taken on day 0 of AZD1222 vaccination. These receptors originate from an adult in good health.

The chain uses TRBV2 and TRBJ2-7; 12 bases are shared with TRBD2. This CDR3 contains 14 residues. Germline V gives CDR1 SNHLY, CDR2 FYNNEI. The trim removed 8 bases at V and 6 bases at J, leaving 8 bases unmatched. The CDR3 nucleotides read TGTGCCAGCCAGGACCTAGCGGGAGGGCTCGAGCAGTACTTC. Translation: CASQDLAGGLEQYF. Filled out from reference TRBV2 and TRBJ2-7, the complete variable domain reads EPEVTQTPSHQVTQMGQEVILRCVPISNHLYFYWYRQILGQKVEFLVSFYNNEISEKSEIFDDQFSVERPDGSNFTLKIRSTKLEDSAMYFCASQDLAGGLEQYFGPGTRLTVT.

The gene calls are TRBV5-1 and TRBJ2-7, with 10 bases fitting TRBD1. There are 14 residues in the CDR3. With V trimmed by 4 bases and J by 4 bases, 5 bases remained unmatched. Germline V CDR1 and CDR2: SGHRS, YFSETQ. The CDR3 nucleotides read TGCGCCAGCAGCGCCGACAGGGGGCAGTACGAGCAGTACTTC. It codes for CASSADRGQYEQYF.

This clone was detected only once. The chain is built from TRBV5-4 and TRBJ1-6; D possibly corresponds to TRBD1 (5 bases). This CDR3 is built from 14 residues. Trimming pared 3 bases from V and 6 bases from J, leaving 10 bases between. Germline-derived CDR1 and CDR2 are SGHNT and YYREEE (reference sequence). CDR3 sequence reads: CASSWGTSNSPLHF. CDR3 sequence (DNA): TGTGCCAGCAGCTGGGGGACCTCTAATTCACCCCTCCACTTT. The variable domain in full, completed from reference TRBV5-4 and TRBJ1-6, reads ETGVTQSPTHLIKTRGQQVTLRCSSQSGHNTVSWYQQALGQGPQFIFQYYREEENGRGNFPPRFSGLQFPNYSSELNVNALELDDSALYLCASSWGTSNSPLHFGNGTRLTVT.

The chain uses TRBV27 and TRBJ1-1; D uncertain. This CDR3 region has 13 residues. CDR1 and CDR2 from the germline V gene are MNHEY and SMNVEV (reference sequence). Trimming removed 4 bases at V and 1 base at J, with 7 bases between. CDR3 in amino acids: CASSSDGNTEAFF. CDR3 sequence (DNA): TGTGCCAGCAGTTCAGACGGGAACACTGAAGCTTTCTTT.

This clone was seen a few times. The chain couples TRBV28 to TRBJ2-3; 16 bases match TRBD2. V trimming: 5 bases; J trimming: 4 bases; junction bases outside the gene matches: 18. This CDR3 region has 21 residues. The V gene's germline CDR1 is MDHEN and CDR2 SYDVKM. The CDR3 bases are TGTGCCAGCAGTCCACGCAGGAGCCCGGGACTAGCGGGAGGGCGAGCAGATACGCAGTATTTT. Translating it yields CASSPRRSPGLAGGRADTQYF.

The chain combines TRBV7-6 with TRBJ1-4; D unclear. Germline CDR1 is SGHVS and CDR2 is FNYEAQ. CDR3 size: 14 residues. The ends were cut back, 0 bases at V and 10 bases at J, with 12 bases in the middle. CDR3 region: CASSLAADGGKLFF. Here the CDR3 DNA reads TGTGCCAGCAGCTTAGCGGCCGACGGTGGAAAACTGTTTTTT.

The gene calls are TRBV5-1 and TRBJ1-3, with 7 bases aligning to TRBD1. This CDR3 has 16 amino acids. The ends lost 4 bases at V and 5 bases at J; junction bases unmatched: 12. Germline CDR1 and CDR2: SGHRS and YFSETQ. CDR3 nucleotide sequence: TGCGCCAGCAGCGCACTAGGGGGCCGAAATAGAAACACCATATATTTT. Translation: CASSALGGRNRNTIYF.

The chain employs TRBV7-9 and TRBJ2-5; maybe TRBD2 (7 bases). The CDR3 sequence is 18 residues long. Germline lookup yields CDR1 SEHNR and CDR2 FQNEAQ (reference sequence). V was cut by 4 bases and J by 5 bases, with 26 bases left in between. The DNA for the CDR3 is TGTGCCAGCAGCTCCTCAAGGACAGCCCCAGCGGGGATGGAGACCCAGTACTTC. Its translation is CASSSSRTAPAGMETQYF.

This rearrangement joins TRBV28 to TRBJ1-5; unclear D gene. CDR3 size: 13 residues. Germline values: CDR1 MDHEN, CDR2 SYDVKM. V was pared by 6 bases and J by 0 bases, with 6 bases between. CDR3 in amino acids: CASRDHSNQPQHF. CDR3 bases: TGTGCCAGCAGGGACCATAGCAATCAGCCCCAGCATTTT.

This chain joins TRBV7-9 and TRBJ2-3; 8 bases match TRBD2. The CDR3 runs to 18 residues. CDR1 SEHNR and CDR2 FQNEAQ come from the germline V gene (reference sequence). V was pared by 3 bases and J by 5 bases, with 16 bases of the junction left unmatched. The CDR3 DNA is TGTGCCAGCAGCTTCCCCGAGGCGGGGGGCCTAGTTGAAGATACGCAGTATTTT. Translation: CASSFPEAGGLVEDTQYF.